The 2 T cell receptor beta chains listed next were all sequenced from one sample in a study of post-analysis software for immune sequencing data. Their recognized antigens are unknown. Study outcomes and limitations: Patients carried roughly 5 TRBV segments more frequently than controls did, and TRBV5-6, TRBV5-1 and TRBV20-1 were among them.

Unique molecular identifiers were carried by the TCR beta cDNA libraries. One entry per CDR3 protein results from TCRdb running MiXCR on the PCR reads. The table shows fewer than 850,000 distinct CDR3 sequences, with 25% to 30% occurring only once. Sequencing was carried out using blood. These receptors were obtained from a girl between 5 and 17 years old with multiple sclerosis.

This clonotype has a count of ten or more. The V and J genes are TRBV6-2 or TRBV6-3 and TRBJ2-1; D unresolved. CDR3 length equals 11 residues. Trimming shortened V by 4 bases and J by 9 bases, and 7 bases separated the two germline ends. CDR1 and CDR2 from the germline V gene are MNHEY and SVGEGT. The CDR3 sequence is CASSLGLEQFF. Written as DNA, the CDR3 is TGTGCCAGCAGTTTAGGGCTTGAGCAGTTCTTC.

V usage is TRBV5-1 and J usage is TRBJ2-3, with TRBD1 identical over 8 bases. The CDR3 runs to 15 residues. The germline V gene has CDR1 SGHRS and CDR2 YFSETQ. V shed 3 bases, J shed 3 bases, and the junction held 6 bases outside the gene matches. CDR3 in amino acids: CASSSMTGVTDTQYF. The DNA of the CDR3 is TGCGCCAGCAGCTCCATGACAGGGGTGACAGATACGCAGTATTTT.